Presented here are 32 T cell receptor beta chains from one specimen sequenced in a study of T-cell memory formation after mild COVID-19. One entry per CDR3 protein, called by TCRdb with MiXCR from the 5' RACE reads. The table records over 120,000 distinct CDR3 sequences, less than 25% of them present only once. The sequenced sample consisted of PBMCs or a T cell subset sorted from them (not recorded which). All receptors come from an adult woman who had mild COVID-19 (a few samples of this study predate the infection). Cell type and time point are not known.

This chain connects TRBV7-3 to TRBJ1-1; D is perhaps TRBD1 (5 bases). With 3 bases removed from V and 1 base from J, the gap between germline ends came to 12 bases. This CDR3 is built from 15 residues. CDR1 and CDR2 from the germline V gene are SGHTA and FQGTGA. CDR3: CASSFGGLENTEAFF. The CDR3 nucleotides read TGTGCCAGCAGCTTTGGGGGTCTGGAGAACACTGAAGCTTTCTTT.

This clonotype was seen more than once but under ten times. The V and J genes are TRBV24-1 and TRBJ1-2; weak D call: TRBD1 (6 bases). CDR3 length: 13 residues. V was shortened by 11 bases and J by 4 bases, with 16 bases between the two germline ends. The V gene's germline CDR1 is KGHDR and CDR2 SFDVKD. The CDR3: CAIRDGTSYGYTF. CDR3 sequence (DNA): TGTGCCATCCGGGACGGGACAAGCTATGGCTACACCTTC.

This clonotype has just a few counts. The rearrangement links TRBV5-5 to TRBJ2-3, with 9 positions matching TRBD1. CDR1 and CDR2 (germline): SGHKS, YYEKEE (reference sequence). This CDR3 spans 13 amino acids. V lost 4 bases, J lost 6 bases, and 3 bases stayed unmatched. CDR3 coding DNA: TGTGCCAGCAGCAGCGACAGGGGGGATACGCAGTATTTT. Residues: CASSSDRGDTQYF.

The rearrangement uses TRBV12-3 or TRBV12-4 and TRBJ2-3; weak D call: TRBD2 (5 bases). The ends were cut back, 7 bases at V and 0 bases at J, with 8 bases in the middle. The CDR3 loop spans 13 amino acids. CDR3 in DNA: TGTGCCAGCACCCGGGGAAGCACAGATACGCAGTATTTT. It is translated as CASTRGSTDTQYF.

The rearrangement uses TRBV5-1 and TRBJ1-1; D perhaps matches TRBD1 (6 bases). The CDR3 contains 16 residues. Germline V gives CDR1 SGHRS, CDR2 YFSETQ. V was clipped by 4 bases and J by 5 bases, with 21 bases between them. CDR3 coding DNA: TGCGCCAGCAGCACCGGACAGTCCCACCCGGGGACTGAAGCTTTCTTT. Translation gives CASSTGQSHPGTEAFF.

This clonotype was observed many times. V and J are TRBV6-2 or TRBV6-3 and TRBJ2-7; D uncertain. Germline V gene sequence: CDR1 MNHEY, CDR2 SVGEGT. V dropped 2 bases and J dropped 0 bases, with 8 bases sitting between them. The CDR3 consists of 14 residues. The chain's CDR3 is CASSYEPSSYEQYF. The CDR3 DNA follows: TGTGCCAGCAGTTACGAACCGAGCTCCTACGAGCAGTACTTC.

V is TRBV20-1 and J is TRBJ2-7; D not resolved. V shed 0 bases and J shed 0 bases, with 9 bases lying between them. The CDR3 consists of 14 residues. Germline V CDR1 and CDR2: DFQATT, SNEGSKA (reference sequence). DNA of the CDR3: TGCAGTGCTAGAGATCTCCGGAGCTCCTACGAGCAGTACTTC. Amino acids: CSARDLRSSYEQYF.

There are a few counts of this clonotype. The rearrangement joins TRBV6-5 to TRBJ1-2; D call uncertain. Germline-derived CDR1 and CDR2 are MNHEY and SVGAGI. Trimming took 5 bases from V and 14 from J, leaving 27 bases between them. CDR3 size: 15 residues. CDR3 sequence: CASSDIPGTAPRSTF. DNA for the CDR3: TGTGCCAGCAGTGATATACCGGGAACAGCCCCACGTAGTACCTTC.

The V call is TRBV12-3 or TRBV12-4, the J call TRBJ1-2; TRBD1 matches 9 bases. This CDR3 contains 18 residues. V dropped 3 bases and J dropped 3; count of bases not matched to a gene: 14. CDR3 residues: CASSFIGTGIEFYYGYTF. CDR3 bases: TGTGCCAGCAGTTTTATAGGGACAGGGATAGAATTTTACTATGGCTACACCTTC.

The chain joins TRBV12-3 or TRBV12-4 to TRBJ2-2; perhaps D is TRBD1 or TRBD2 (5 bases each). Between the trimmed V and J ends, which lost 8 bases and 5 bases, there was a span of 15 bases. This CDR3 contains 14 residues. This CDR3 reads CASGGTGTTGELFF. The CDR3, as DNA: TGTGCCAGCGGGGGAACGGGAACGACCGGGGAGCTGTTTTTT.

V and J are TRBV3-1 and TRBJ2-5; 7 positions match TRBD2. CDR3 size: 15 residues. The germline V gene has CDR1 LGHDT and CDR2 YNNKEL (reference sequence). Germline trimming cut 3 bases from V and 4 bases from J; bases unmatched to any gene: 8. For the CDR3, the DNA is TGTGCCAGCAGCCAGGGCGGGAGCAGTGGAGAGACCCAGTACTTC. Amino acids: CASSQGGSSGETQYF.

This clonotype has only a few counts. The chain links TRBV4-3 to TRBJ2-2, with a possible D match to TRBD2 (5 bases). V lost 0 bases and J 7 bases, leaving 12 bases between the germline ends. Germline CDR1 is LGHNA and CDR2 is YSLEER. The CDR3 has 15 amino acids. CDR3 amino acids: CASSQDLGRDGELFF. The DNA for the CDR3 is TGCGCCAGCAGCCAAGATTTGGGCCGGGACGGGGAGCTGTTTTTT.

This clonotype has only a few counts. V and J are TRBV7-9 and TRBJ2-6; a weak D match, TRBD1 (6 bases). CDR3 size: 17 residues. Germline CDR1 reads SEHNR; CDR2 reads FQNEAQ (reference sequence). V lost 5 bases to trimming and J lost 2 bases, with 16 bases between them. CDR3 protein: CASSQTGGWPGANVLTF. The CDR3, as DNA: TGTGCCAGCAGCCAGACAGGCGGCTGGCCTGGGGCCAACGTCCTGACTTTC.

V gene TRBV20-1 combines with J gene TRBJ2-1; D not resolved. The CDR3 runs 14 residues. The ends were cut back, 3 bases at V and 0 bases at J, with 9 bases in the middle. The germline V gene has CDR1 DFQATT and CDR2 SNEGSKA (reference sequence). The chain's CDR3 is CSASGFSSYNEQFF. CDR3 coding DNA: TGCAGTGCTAGCGGGTTTAGCTCCTACAATGAGCAGTTCTTC.

This sequence joins TRBV5-1 and TRBJ1-1, with 10 bases fitting TRBD1. Trimming at V came to 5 bases and at J to 1 base, leaving 2 bases not matched to a gene. The CDR3 has 14 residues. Germline V gene sequence: CDR1 SGHRS, CDR2 YFSETQ. The CDR3 DNA reads TGCGCCAGCAGGGGGACAGGGGAGAACACTGAAGCTTTCTTT. Translated, it gives CASRGTGENTEAFF.

This chain uses TRBV12-3 or TRBV12-4 with TRBJ1-5, with a weak D call TRBD1 (5 bases). The CDR3 covers 14 residues. Trimming shortened V by 3 bases and J by 3 bases, and 9 bases separated the two germline ends. Written as DNA, the CDR3 is TGTGCCAGCAGTTTCTTGGGGCCCAATCAGCCCCAGCATTTT. This translates into CASSFLGPNQPQHF.

The table lists this clonotype with a few counts. The chain employs TRBV14 and TRBJ2-3, with a tentative D call TRBD2 (5 bases). Germline CDR1 and CDR2: SGHDN and FVKESK. There are 17 residues in the CDR3. Trimming removed 0 bases from V and 4 bases from J, with 17 bases in between. CDR3 nucleotides: TGTGCCAGCAGCCAAGATTTCACCATCACCGGGGCAGATACGCAGTATTTT. Amino acids: CASSQDFTITGADTQYF.

This chain connects TRBV20-1 to TRBJ2-6; 10 bases line up with TRBD1. The CDR3 loop spans 18 amino acids. Germline loops: CDR1 DFQATT, CDR2 SNEGSKA (reference sequence). The ends lost 3 bases at V and 0 bases at J; junction bases unmatched: 8. DNA for the CDR3: TGCAGTGCTAGGACAGGGGGCCTCGATAGCTCTGGGGCCAACGTCCTGACTTTC. It is translated as CSARTGGLDSSGANVLTF.

The table lists this clonotype with a few counts. This chain joins TRBV15 and TRBJ2-3; possibly TRBD2 for D (6 bases). Between the trimmed V and J ends, which lost 5 bases and 2 bases, there was a span of 17 bases. This CDR3 spans 16 amino acids. Germline V gene data show CDR1 as LNHNV and CDR2 as YYDKDF (reference sequence). The CDR3 spells CATSPGGWRNTDTQYF. CDR3 coding DNA: TGTGCCACCAGCCCAGGAGGGTGGCGAAACACAGATACGCAGTATTTT.

The J gene is TRBJ1-1, the V gene TRBV27; D remains unclear. This CDR3 is built from 14 residues. V dropped 3 bases and J dropped 0 bases, with 8 bases sitting between them. The germline gives CDR1 MNHEY, CDR2 SMNVEV (reference sequence). This CDR3 reads CASSFGSLNTEAFF. CDR3 nucleotides: TGTGCCAGCAGTTTTGGGAGCTTGAACACTGAAGCTTTCTTT.

In DNA form, the CDR3 reads TGTGCCAGTGACGGGACGACAGGGGGCTACGAGCAGTACTTC. Encoded protein: CASDGTTGGYEQYF. The chain has TRBV2 and TRBJ2-7, with TRBD1 identical over 9 bases. CDR1 is SNHLY and CDR2 is FYNNEI in the germline V gene. V lost 9 bases, J lost 3 bases, and 9 bases stayed unmatched. This CDR3 comprises 14 residues.

As for this clonotype: At one end the junction does not follow the germline gene, possibly because of a read error. This chain uses TRBV5-6 with TRBJ2-1; 11 nucleotides align to TRBD2. This CDR3 spans 16 amino acids. Germline V CDR1 and CDR2: SGHDT, YYEEEE. Written as DNA, the CDR3 is TGTGACAGCAGCTCCACTAGCGGGGGAAGAATTGGTGAGCAGTTCTTC. It encodes CDSSSTSGGRIGEQFF. Combining the CDR3 with reference TRBV5-6 and TRBJ2-1 gives the whole variable domain DAGVTQSPTHLIKTRGQQVTLRCSPKSGHDTVSWYQQALGQGPQFIFQYYEEEERQRGNFPDRFSGHQFPNYSSELNVNALLLGDSALYLCDSSSTSGGRIGEQFFGPGTRLTVL.

CDR3 region: CASSQGTNSGNTIYF. CDR3 bases: TGCGCCAGCAGCCAGGGGACAAACTCTGGAAACACCATATATTTT. The chain has TRBV4-3 and TRBJ1-3; TRBD1 might be the D (6 bases). This CDR3 region has 15 residues. Germline CDR1 LGHNA, CDR2 YSLEER. The germline V and J ends were trimmed by 3 bases and 0 bases, with 9 bases remaining between them.

The table lists this clonotype with a few counts. The rearrangement joins TRBV9 to TRBJ1-2; TRBD1 is a possible D gene (5 bases). CDR1 and CDR2 (germline): SGDLS, YYNGEE. V was pared by 3 bases and J by 9 bases, with 21 bases between. CDR3 length: 15 amino acids. CDR3 bases: TGTGCCAGCAGCGACTCCGGGACGGCCATACGCAGCTACACCTTC. Its protein is CASSDSGTAIRSYTF.

The V call is TRBV12-3 or TRBV12-4, the J call TRBJ2-5; maybe TRBD2 (6 bases). The CDR3 is 14 residues long. The V end was cut by 2 bases, the J end by 5 bases, with 12 bases between. CDR3 sequence: CASSLPGRGETQYF. The DNA for the CDR3 is TGTGCCAGCAGTTTACCGGGACGGGGGGAGACCCAGTACTTC.

The sample holds a few counts of this clonotype. The CDR3 region is CASSLEGGRKDEQFF. CDR3 sequence (DNA): TGTGCCAGCAGCTTAGAAGGCGGGAGGAAAGATGAGCAGTTCTTC. The J gene is TRBJ2-1, the V gene TRBV7-6; 8 bases line up with TRBD2. CDR3 length: 15 residues. The V segment lost 1 base and the J segment 8 bases; nucleotides outside the gene matches: 7. Germline V lookup: CDR1 SGHVS, CDR2 FNYEAQ.

The chain has TRBV9 and TRBJ2-3, with unresolved D. V was cut by 0 bases and J by 2 bases, with 13 bases left in between. In germline, CDR1 is SGDLS, CDR2 YYNGEE. This CDR3 contains 16 residues. CDR3 DNA: TGTGCCAGCAGCGTAGACGCATTGGCTATCACAGATACGCAGTATTTT. Translated: CASSVDALAITDTQYF.

This clonotype has ten or more counts. V is TRBV6-5 and J is TRBJ2-1; no clear D gene. V dropped 2 bases and J dropped 5 bases, with 7 bases sitting between them. Germline CDR1 MNHEY, CDR2 SVGAGI. The CDR3 covers 13 residues. CDR3 sequence: CASSYSQNNEQFF. CDR3 DNA: TGTGCCAGCAGTTACAGTCAGAACAATGAGCAGTTCTTC.

In its sample, this clonotype was seen a few times. The V call is TRBV24-1, the J call TRBJ2-3, with 9 positions matching TRBD1. Germline V CDR1 and CDR2: KGHDR, SFDVKD. V shed 4 bases, J shed 4 bases, and the junction held 2 bases outside the gene matches. This CDR3 region has 14 residues. The CDR3 loop is CATSEGQGADTQYF. The CDR3, as DNA: TGTGCCACCAGTGAGGGACAGGGCGCAGATACGCAGTATTTT.

In its sample, this clonotype was seen a few times. This chain links TRBV20-1 with TRBJ2-3; D gene uncertain. Germline-derived CDR1 and CDR2 are DFQATT and SNEGSKA (reference sequence). This CDR3 is 12 amino acids long. V lost 5 bases to trimming and J lost 6 bases, with 12 bases between them. CDR3 in amino acids: CSAGDRRDTQYF. CDR3 nucleotide sequence: TGCAGTGCTGGGGATCGGCGGGATACGCAGTATTTT.

This clonotype has a handful of counts. The chain combines TRBV7-8 with TRBJ2-3, with 11 bases that match TRBD2. CDR3 size: 16 residues. The V segment lost 5 bases and the J segment 6 bases; nucleotides outside the gene matches: 10. The germline CDR1 and CDR2 sequences are SGHVS and FQNEAQ. CDR3 in amino acids: CASSPHLAGGGDTQYF. DNA for the CDR3: TGTGCCAGCAGCCCGCACCTAGCGGGAGGTGGGGATACGCAGTATTTT. The whole variable domain, filled in from reference TRBV7-8 and TRBJ2-3, reads GAGVSQSPRYKVAKRGQDVALRCDPISGHVSLFWYQQALGQGPEFLTYFQNEAQLDKSGLPSDRFFAERPEGSVSTLKIQRTQQEDSAVYLCASSPHLAGGGDTQYFGPGTRLTVL.

This rearrangement joins TRBV19 to TRBJ1-1; possible D gene TRBD1, 5 bases. CDR3 size: 16 residues. V lost 3 bases and J lost 0, with 14 bases in between. The germline gives CDR1 LNHDA, CDR2 SQIVND (reference sequence). The CDR3 here is CASSIRGAPVNTEAFF. In DNA, the CDR3 is TGTGCCAGTAGTATCCGCGGGGCCCCCGTGAACACTGAAGCTTTCTTT.